This TCR beta chain was recorded in a study of control samples from healthy donors and cancer patients. Germline CDR1 and CDR2: MNHEY and SMNVEV (reference sequence). The CDR3 length is 14 residues. V dropped 8 bases and J dropped 5 bases, with 18 bases sitting between them. Clones were sequenced by immunoSEQ multiplex PCR, and TCRdb holds only the in-frame ones, with some missing. The sample yields 100,000 to 150,000 clones, under 95% seen once. This sequence was found in a man between 18 and 29 years old in good health. The chain employs TRBV27 and TRBJ1-1, with unresolved D. Sequenced: blood. The DNA for the CDR3 is TGTGCCAGCGGACTAGGACGGGATTCGACTGAAGCTTTCTTT. Encoded protein: CASGLGRDSTEAFF.